This T cell receptor beta chain stems from a study of T cell changes during pregnancy in multiple sclerosis. The table came from immunoSEQ multiplex PCR; TCRdb's copy has only in-frame clones and leaves some out. The sample holds 60,000 or so clones; 90% are singletons and the top ten take more than 2%. This clone was seen more than once but under ten times. Looked up from germline, CDR1 is LGHNA and CDR2 is YNFKEQ. V shed 4 bases, J shed 3 bases, and the junction held 5 bases outside the gene matches. This CDR3 contains 14 residues. This material consisted of peripheral blood, taken in the second trimester of pregnancy. The clonotype was recovered from a female donor in good health, enrolled as a control in a pregnancy study. V is TRBV4-2 and J is TRBJ2-7; TRBD2 matches 8 bases. This CDR3 is CASSPGAGGYEQYF. The DNA for the CDR3 is TGTGCCAGCAGCCCTGGGGCGGGGGGCTACGAGCAGTACTTC.